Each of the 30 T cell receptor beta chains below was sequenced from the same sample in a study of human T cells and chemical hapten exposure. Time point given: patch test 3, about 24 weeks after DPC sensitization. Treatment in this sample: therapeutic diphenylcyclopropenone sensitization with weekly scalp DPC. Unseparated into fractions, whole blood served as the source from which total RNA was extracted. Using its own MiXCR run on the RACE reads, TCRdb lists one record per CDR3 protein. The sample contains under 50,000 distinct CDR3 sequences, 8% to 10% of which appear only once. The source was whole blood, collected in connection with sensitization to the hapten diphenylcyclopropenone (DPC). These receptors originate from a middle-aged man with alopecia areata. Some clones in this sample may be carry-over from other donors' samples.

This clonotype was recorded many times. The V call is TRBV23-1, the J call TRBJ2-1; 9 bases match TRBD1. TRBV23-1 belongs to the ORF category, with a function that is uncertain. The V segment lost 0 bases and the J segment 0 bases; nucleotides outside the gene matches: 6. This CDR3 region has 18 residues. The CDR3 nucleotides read TGCGCCAGCAGTCAATCGGAGGGACAGGGTCGCTCCTACAATGAGCAGTTCTTC. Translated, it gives CASSQSEGQGRSYNEQFF.

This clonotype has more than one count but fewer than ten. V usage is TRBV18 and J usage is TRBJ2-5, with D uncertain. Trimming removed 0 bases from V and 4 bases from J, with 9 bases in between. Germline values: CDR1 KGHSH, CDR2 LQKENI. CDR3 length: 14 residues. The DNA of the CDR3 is TGTGCCAGCTCACCACCGATGCAGCCAGAGACCCAGTACTTC. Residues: CASSPPMQPETQYF.

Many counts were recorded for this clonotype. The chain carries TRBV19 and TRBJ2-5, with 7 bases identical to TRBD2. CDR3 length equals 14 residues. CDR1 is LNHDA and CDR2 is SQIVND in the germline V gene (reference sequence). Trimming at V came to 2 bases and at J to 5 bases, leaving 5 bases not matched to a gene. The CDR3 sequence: CASSIPLAAETQYF. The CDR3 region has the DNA TGTGCCAGTAGTATACCCCTAGCGGCTGAGACCCAGTACTTC. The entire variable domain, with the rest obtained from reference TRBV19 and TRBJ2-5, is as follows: DGGITQSPKYLFRKEGQNVTLSCEQNLNHDAMYWYRQDPGQGLRLIYYSQIVNDFQKGDIAEGYSVSREKKESFPLTVTSAQKNPTAFYLCASSIPLAAETQYFGPGTRLLVL.

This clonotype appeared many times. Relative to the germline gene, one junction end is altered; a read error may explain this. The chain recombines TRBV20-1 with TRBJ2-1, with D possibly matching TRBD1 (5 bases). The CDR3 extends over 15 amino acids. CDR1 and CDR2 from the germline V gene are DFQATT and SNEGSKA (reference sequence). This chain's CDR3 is CSAREWGVMNNEQFF. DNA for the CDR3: TGCAGTGCCAGAGAGTGGGGCGTGATGAACAATGAGCAGTTCTTC.

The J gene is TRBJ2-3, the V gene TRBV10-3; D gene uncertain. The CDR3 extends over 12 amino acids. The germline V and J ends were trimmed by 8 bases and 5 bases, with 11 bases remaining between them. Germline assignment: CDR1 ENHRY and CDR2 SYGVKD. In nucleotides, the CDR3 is TGTGCCATCTACCTCCCTAAAGATACGCAGTATTTT. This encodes CAIYLPKDTQYF.

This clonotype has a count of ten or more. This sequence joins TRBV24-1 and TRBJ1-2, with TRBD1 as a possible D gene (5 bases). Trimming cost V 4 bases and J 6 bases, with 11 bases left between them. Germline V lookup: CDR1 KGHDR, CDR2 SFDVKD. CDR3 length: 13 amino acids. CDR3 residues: CATSDGGTDGYTF. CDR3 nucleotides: TGTGCCACCAGTGACGGCGGGACGGATGGCTACACCTTC.

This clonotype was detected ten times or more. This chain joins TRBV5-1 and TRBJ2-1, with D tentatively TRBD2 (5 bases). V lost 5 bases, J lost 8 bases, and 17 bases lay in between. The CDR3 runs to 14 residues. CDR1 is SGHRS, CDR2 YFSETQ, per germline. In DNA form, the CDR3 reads TGCGCCAGCAGAGGAGCGGAGTGGGCGGATGAGCAGTTCTTC. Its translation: CASRGAEWADEQFF.

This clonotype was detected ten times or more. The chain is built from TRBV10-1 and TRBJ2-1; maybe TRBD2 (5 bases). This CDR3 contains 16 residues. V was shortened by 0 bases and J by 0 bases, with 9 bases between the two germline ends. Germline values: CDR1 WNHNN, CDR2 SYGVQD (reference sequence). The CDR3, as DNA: TGCGCCAGCAGTGAGTCTACGGGGAGCTCCTACAATGAGCAGTTCTTC. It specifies CASSESTGSSYNEQFF.

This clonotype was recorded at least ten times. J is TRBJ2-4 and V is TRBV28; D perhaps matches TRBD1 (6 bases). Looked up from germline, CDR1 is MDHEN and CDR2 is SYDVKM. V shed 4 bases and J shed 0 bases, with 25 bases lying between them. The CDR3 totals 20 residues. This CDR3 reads CASSSLSRRRGNVAKNIQYF. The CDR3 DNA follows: TGTGCCAGCAGTTCATTATCTCGGCGTAGGGGGAACGTAGCCAAAAACATTCAGTACTTC. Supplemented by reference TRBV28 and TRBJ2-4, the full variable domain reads DVKVTQSSRYLVKRTGEKVFLECVQDMDHENMFWYRQDPGLGLRLIYFSYDVKMKEKGDIPEGYSVSREKKERFSLILESASTNQTSMYLCASSSLSRRRGNVAKNIQYFGAGTRLSVL.

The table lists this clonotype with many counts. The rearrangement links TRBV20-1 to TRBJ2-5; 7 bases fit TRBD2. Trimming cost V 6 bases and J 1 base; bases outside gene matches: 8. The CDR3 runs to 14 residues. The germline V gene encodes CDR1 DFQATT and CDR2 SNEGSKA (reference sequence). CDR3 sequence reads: CSALPLAAQETQYF. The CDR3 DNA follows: TGCAGTGCCCTACCCCTAGCGGCCCAAGAGACCCAGTACTTC.

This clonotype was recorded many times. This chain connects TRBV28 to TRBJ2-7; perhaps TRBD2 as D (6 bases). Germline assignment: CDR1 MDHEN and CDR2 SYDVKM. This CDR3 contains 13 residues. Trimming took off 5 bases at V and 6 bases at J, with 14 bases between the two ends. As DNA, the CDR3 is TGTGCCAGCAGTCAGGGACTCCCTAGCGAGCAGTACTTC. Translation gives CASSQGLPSEQYF.

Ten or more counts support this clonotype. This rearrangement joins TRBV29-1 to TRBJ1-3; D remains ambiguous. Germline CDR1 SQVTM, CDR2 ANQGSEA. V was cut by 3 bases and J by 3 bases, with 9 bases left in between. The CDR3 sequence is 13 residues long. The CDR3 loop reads CSVDSAGGNTIYF. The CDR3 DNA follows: TGCAGCGTTGATTCTGCAGGTGGAAACACCATATATTTT. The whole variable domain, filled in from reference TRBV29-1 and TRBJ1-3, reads SAVISQKPSRDICQRGTSLTIQCQVDSQVTMMFWYRQQPGQSLTLIATANQGSEATYESGFVIDKFPISRPNLTFSTLTVSNMSPEDSSIYLCSVDSAGGNTIYFGEGSWLTVV.

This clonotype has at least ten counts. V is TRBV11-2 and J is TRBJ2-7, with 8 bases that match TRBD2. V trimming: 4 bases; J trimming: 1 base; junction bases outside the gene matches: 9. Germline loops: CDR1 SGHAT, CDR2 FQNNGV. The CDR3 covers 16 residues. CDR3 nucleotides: TGTGCCAGCAGCTCCTGGCGGGGGGAGCGATCCTACGAGCAGTACTTC. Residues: CASSSWRGERSYEQYF.

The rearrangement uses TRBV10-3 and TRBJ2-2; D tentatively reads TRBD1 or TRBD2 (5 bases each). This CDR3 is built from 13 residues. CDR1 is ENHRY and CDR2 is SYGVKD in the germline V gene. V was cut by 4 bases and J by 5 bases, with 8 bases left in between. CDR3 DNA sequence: TGTGCCATCAGTGCTGAGGGGACCGGGGAGCTGTTTTTT. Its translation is CAISAEGTGELFF.

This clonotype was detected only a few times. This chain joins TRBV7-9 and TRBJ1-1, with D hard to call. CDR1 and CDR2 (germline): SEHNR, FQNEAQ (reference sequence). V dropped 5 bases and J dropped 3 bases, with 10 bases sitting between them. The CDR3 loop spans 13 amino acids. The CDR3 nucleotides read TGTGCCAGCAGCCCTACGGAGTACACTGAAGCTTTCTTT. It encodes CASSPTEYTEAFF.

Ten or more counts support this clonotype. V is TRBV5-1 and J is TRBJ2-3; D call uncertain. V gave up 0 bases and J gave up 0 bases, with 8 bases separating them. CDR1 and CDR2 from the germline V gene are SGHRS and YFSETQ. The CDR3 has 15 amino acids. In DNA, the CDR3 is TGCGCCAGCAGCTTGGACGGCTTTAGCACAGATACGCAGTATTTT. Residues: CASSLDGFSTDTQYF.

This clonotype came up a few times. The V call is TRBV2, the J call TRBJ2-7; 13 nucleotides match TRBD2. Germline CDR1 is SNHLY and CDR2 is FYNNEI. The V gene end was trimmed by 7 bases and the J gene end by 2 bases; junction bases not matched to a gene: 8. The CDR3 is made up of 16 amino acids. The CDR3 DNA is TGTGCCAGCATTGGGACTAGCGGGATTAGAACCTACGAGCAGTACTTC. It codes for CASIGTSGIRTYEQYF.

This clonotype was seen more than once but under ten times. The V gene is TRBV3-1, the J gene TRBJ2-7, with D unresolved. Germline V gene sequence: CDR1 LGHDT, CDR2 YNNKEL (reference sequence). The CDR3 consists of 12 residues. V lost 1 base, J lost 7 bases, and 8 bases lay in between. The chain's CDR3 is CASSQGAWEQYF. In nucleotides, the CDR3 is TGTGCCAGCAGCCAAGGCGCGTGGGAGCAGTACTTC.

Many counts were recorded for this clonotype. The DNA for the CDR3 is TGTGCCAGCAGCTTAATGAACACCGGGGAGCTGTTTTTT. Translated: CASSLMNTGELFF. V gene TRBV7-6 combines with J gene TRBJ2-2; no clear D. Trimming removed 2 bases at V and 1 base at J, with 2 bases between. From germline, CDR1 is SGHVS and CDR2 FNYEAQ. The CDR3 totals 13 residues. The full variable domain, in which reference TRBV7-6 and TRBJ2-2 provide the parts outside the CDR3, is GAGVSQSPRYKVTKRGQDVALRCDPISGHVSLYWYRQALGQGPEFLTYFNYEAQQDKSGLPNDRFSAERPEGSISTLTIQRTEQRDSAMYRCASSLMNTGELFFGEGSRLTVL.

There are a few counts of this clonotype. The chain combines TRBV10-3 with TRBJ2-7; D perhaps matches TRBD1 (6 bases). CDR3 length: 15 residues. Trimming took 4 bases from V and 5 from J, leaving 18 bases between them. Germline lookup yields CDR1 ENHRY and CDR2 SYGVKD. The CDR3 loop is CAISAQSGQVHEQYF. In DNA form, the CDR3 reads TGTGCCATCAGTGCCCAATCGGGACAAGTCCACGAGCAGTACTTC.

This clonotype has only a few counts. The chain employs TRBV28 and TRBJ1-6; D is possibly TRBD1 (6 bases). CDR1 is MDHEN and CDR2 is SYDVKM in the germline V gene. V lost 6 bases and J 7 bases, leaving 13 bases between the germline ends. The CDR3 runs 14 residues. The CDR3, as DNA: TGTGCCAGCAGACTGGACAGTCTCAATTCACCCCTCCACTTT. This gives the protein CASRLDSLNSPLHF.

CDR3 in DNA: TGCGCCAGCAGCCAAGATTCCCGACTAAGCAATGAGCAGTTCTTC. Protein sequence: CASSQDSRLSNEQFF. The chain links TRBV4-1 to TRBJ2-1; possible D gene TRBD2, 5 bases. V dropped 0 bases and J dropped 6 bases, with 12 bases sitting between them. The CDR3 has 15 residues. CDR1 is MGHRA, CDR2 YSYEKL, per germline.

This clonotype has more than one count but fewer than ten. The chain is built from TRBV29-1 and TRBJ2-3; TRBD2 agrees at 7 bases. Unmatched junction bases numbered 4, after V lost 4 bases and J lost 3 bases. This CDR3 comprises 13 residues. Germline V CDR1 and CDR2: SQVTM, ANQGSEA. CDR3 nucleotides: TGCAGCGTTGGGGAGGGGAGGACAGATACGCAGTATTTT. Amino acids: CSVGEGRTDTQYF.

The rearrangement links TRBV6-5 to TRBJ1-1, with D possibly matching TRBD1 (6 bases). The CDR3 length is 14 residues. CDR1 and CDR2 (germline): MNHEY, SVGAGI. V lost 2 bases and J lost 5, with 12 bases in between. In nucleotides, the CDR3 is TGTGCCAGCAGTTACGCGACAGGAGGGACTGAAGCTTTCTTT. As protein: CASSYATGGTEAFF.

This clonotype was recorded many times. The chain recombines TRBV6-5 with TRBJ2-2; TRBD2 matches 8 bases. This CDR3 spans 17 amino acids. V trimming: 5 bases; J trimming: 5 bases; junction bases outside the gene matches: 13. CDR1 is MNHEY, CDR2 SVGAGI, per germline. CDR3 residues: CASSPQASGRRTGELFF. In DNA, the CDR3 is TGTGCCAGCAGTCCACAGGCGAGCGGGAGACGTACCGGGGAGCTGTTTTTT.

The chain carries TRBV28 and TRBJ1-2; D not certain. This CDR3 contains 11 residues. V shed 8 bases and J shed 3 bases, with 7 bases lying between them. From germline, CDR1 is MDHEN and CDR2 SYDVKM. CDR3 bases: TGTGCCAGCGGAGGATACTATGGCTACACCTTC. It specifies CASGGYYGYTF.

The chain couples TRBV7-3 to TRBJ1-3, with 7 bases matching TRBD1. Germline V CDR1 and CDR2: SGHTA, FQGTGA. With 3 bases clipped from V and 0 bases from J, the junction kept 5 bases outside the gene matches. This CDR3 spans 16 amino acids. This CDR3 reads CASSFLTGASGNTIYF. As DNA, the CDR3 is TGTGCCAGCAGCTTCCTTACAGGGGCCTCTGGAAACACCATATATTTT. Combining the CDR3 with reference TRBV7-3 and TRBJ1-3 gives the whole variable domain GAGVSQTPSNKVTEKGKYVELRCDPISGHTALYWYRQSLGQGPEFLIYFQGTGAADDSGLPNDRFFAVRPEGSVSTLKIQRTERGDSAVYLCASSFLTGASGNTIYFGEGSWLTVV.

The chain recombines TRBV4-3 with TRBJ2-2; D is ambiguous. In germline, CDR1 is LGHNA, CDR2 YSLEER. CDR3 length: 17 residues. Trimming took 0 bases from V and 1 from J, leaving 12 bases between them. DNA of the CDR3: TGCGCCAGCAGCCAAGAAATTGTTCGGCGGAACACCGGGGAGCTGTTTTTT. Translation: CASSQEIVRRNTGELFF.

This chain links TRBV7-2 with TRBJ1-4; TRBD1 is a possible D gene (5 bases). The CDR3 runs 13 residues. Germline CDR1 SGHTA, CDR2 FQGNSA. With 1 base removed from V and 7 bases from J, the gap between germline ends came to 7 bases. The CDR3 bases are TGTGCCAGCAGCTTAGGCCAGGGTGAAAAACTGTTTTTT. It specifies CASSLGQGEKLFF.

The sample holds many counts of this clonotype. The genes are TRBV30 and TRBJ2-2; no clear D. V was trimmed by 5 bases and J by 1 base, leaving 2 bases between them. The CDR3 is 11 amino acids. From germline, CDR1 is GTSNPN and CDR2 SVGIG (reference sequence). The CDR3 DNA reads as TGTGCCTGGCAGAACACCGGGGAGCTGTTTTTT. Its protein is CAWQNTGELFF.